This T cell receptor beta chain was profiled in a study of blood T cells in healthy people across ages. Study results and caveats: Estimated diversity across one million T cells was deemed an underestimate.

Donation came from healthy Caucasian individuals in Russia who were aged 6 to 90. CDR1 is ENHRY, CDR2 SYGVKD, per germline. The CDR3 sequence is 13 residues long. The V and J ends lost 0 bases and 15 bases, in that order; junction bases with no gene match: 8. Note on this clonotype: Its target is not known.

It was with a sample-barcoded 5' primer and a J-beta primer mix that a second PCR of about 6 to 11 cycles was run. Tags on each cDNA molecule came from a template-switch adaptor with 12 random nucleotides. TCRdb reprocessed the 5' RACE reads via MiXCR and lists one record per CDR3 protein. The sample carries 1.8 million or so distinct CDR3 sequences, 30% to 40% recorded once. The TCR originated in a human donor in good health. Material: blood. This rearrangement joins TRBV10-3 to TRBJ2-1, with TRBD1 matching over 7 bases. The chain's CDR3 is CAISESYETGRFF. The DNA for the CDR3 is TGTGCCATCAGTGAGTCCTATGAGACAGGGAGGTTCTTC.